One TCR beta chain is described in this entry. The antigen is unknown. This sample was taken from a study of STAT5B mutations in CD4+ large granular lymphocyte leukemia. Trimming cost V 6 bases and J 0 bases; bases outside gene matches: 5. CDR3 length: 15 residues. Germline CDR1 is SGDLS and CDR2 is YYNGEE. This was a survey-level run. Here immunoSEQ multiplex PCR was the method, and the copy in TCRdb shows in-frame clones only, minus some. The table lists tens of thousands of clones, 85% of them singletons, with roughly 1.2% in the top ten. Study-level points and caveats: Patient CD4-sorted repertoires stayed more clonal than healthy ones after leukemic-clone removal.

This receptor was obtained from a human donor in good health. The material sequenced was CD4+ T cells from blood buffy coats. The V call is TRBV9, the J call TRBJ2-7, with 11 bases that match TRBD1. CDR3 DNA sequence: TGTGCCAGCACCCTCGGGACAGGGGGCTCCTACGAGCAGTACTTC. Translating gives CASTLGTGGSYEQYF.